Described below is a single TCR beta chain sequence and its context. Its specificity is unknown. Combining a sample-barcoded 5' primer with a J-beta primer mix, a second PCR ran for roughly 7 to 12 cycles. Using its own MiXCR run on the 5' RACE reads, TCRdb lists one record per CDR3 protein. The sample includes around 280,000 distinct CDR3 sequences, 25% to 30% of them seen just once. The entry originates in a study of blood T cells in healthy people across ages. The CDR3 consists of 16 residues. Germline CDR1 and CDR2: SGHKS and YYEKEE (reference sequence). The trim removed 3 bases at V and 0 bases at J, leaving 9 bases unmatched. Study-wide results and limits: Considered underestimates were the diversity estimates obtained from one million T cells. Conclusively comparing naive with antigen-experienced cells was impossible with unsorted PBMCs.

Sequences were obtained from blood. The V gene is TRBV5-5, the J gene TRBJ2-7; 7 bases are shared with TRBD1. This clonotype originated in a woman between 65 and 79 years old in good health. The CDR3 reads CASSSAGTVRSYEQYF. CDR3 bases: TGTGCCAGCAGCTCAGCCGGGACAGTACGCTCCTACGAGCAGTACTTC.